The clone carrying this T cell receptor (beta chain) was observed a handful of times. This record belongs to a study of blood T cell repertoires in COVID-19. Across the study: Whether acute or convalescent, the COVID-19 samples came from the United States, Italy and Spain.

As originally analysed: From reference gene primer amplification, estimates of nucleated cell counts were derived. Profiling relied on immunoSEQ multiplex PCR, and the TCRdb table lists in-frame clones only, not all of them. V, J and clone size are those of that table, while D and trimming were read from the DNA. This sample has a few hundred thousand clones, with approximately 81% found just once. Within 2 weeks before study entry, exposed participants met a COVID-19 case. Trimming took off 3 bases at V and 8 bases at J, with 13 bases between the two ends. This CDR3 is built from 13 residues. Germline V gives CDR1 SGHTA, CDR2 FQGNSA.

V is TRBV7-2 and J is TRBJ1-1; TRBD1 is a possible D gene (6 bases). Sequencing used PBMCs or T cells enriched from blood (not recorded which). This sequence originates from a woman in her forties or fifties who had been exposed to COVID-19. Written as DNA, the CDR3 is TGTGCCAGCAGCTTGGACAGCCCAGGCGAAGCTTTCTTT. Amino acid sequence: CASSLDSPGEAFF.